Here is one TCR beta chain with its context. The antigen is undetermined. The sample originates from a study of cytomegalovirus exposure and HLA in healthy donors. This table comes from immunoSEQ multiplex PCR, and its TCRdb copy is limited to in-frame clones, with some not included. The sample includes a few hundred thousand clones, around 90% seen only once; the top ten take less than 0.4%. Study observations and caveats: In vitro work confirmed that a few CMV-associated chains recognize CMV antigens. For cytomegalovirus status, the classifier reportedly gave diagnoses with high specificity and sensitivity. Researchers counted around 180 TCR beta chains as cytomegalovirus-associated. A later analysis found first-cohort TCR clusters tended to co-occur in the 90 to 150 validation repertoires.

The CDR3 loop spans 16 amino acids. Germline V gives CDR1 MNHNS, CDR2 SASEGT. V lost 3 bases, J lost 0 bases, and 4 bases stayed unmatched. Input material: PBMCs. This sequence joins TRBV6-1 and TRBJ1-5; TRBD1 aligns across 8 bases. This receptor was taken from a woman aged 18-29 years in good health and CMV-seronegative. In DNA form, the CDR3 reads TGTGCCAGCAGTGACCAGGGGGCGGTTAGCAATCAGCCCCAGCATTTT. Its translation: CASSDQGAVSNQPQHF.